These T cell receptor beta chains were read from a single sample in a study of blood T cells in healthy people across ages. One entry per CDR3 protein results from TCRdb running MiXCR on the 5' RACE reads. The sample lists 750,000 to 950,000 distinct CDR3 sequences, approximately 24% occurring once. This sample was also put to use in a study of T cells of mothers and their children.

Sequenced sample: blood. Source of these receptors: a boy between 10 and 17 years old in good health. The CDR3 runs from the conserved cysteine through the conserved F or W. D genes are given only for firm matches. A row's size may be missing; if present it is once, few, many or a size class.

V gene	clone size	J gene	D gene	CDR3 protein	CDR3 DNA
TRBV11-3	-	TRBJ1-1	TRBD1	CASSHIRQGRADTEAFF	TGTGCCAGCAGCCATATTCGACAGGGTCGAGCGGACACTGAAGCTTTCTTT
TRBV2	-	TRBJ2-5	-	CASSDRRTEETQYF	TGTGCCAGCAGTGACAGGCGAACGGAAGAGACCCAGTACTTC
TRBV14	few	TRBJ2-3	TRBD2	CASSPRLAGGQDTQYF	TGTGCCAGCAGCCCGCGACTAGCGGGAGGACAAGATACGCAGTATTTT
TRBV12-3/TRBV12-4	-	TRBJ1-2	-	CASSPLTDINGYTF	TGTGCCAGCAGTCCCTTGACAGACATTAATGGCTACACCTTC
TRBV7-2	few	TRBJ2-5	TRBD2	CASIRGGTSGGARETQYF	TGTGCCAGCATCCGCGGGGGGACTAGCGGGGGGGCCCGAGAGACCCAGTACTTC
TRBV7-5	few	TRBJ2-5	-	CISVPEAFRRPSYEQYF	-
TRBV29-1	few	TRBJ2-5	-	CSVLDWYQETQYF	TGCAGCGTCCTGGACTGGTACCAAGAGACCCAGTACTTC
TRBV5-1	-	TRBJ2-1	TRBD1	CASSLRTGDEQFF	TGCGCCAGCAGCTTACGGACAGGGGATGAGCAGTTCTTC
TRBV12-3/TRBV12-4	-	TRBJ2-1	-	CASSRDRVMEQFF	TGTGCCAGCAGCAGGGACCGCGTAATGGAGCAGTTCTTC
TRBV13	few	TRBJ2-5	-	CASSSVGNQETQYF	TGTGCCAGCAGCTCCGTAGGAAACCAAGAGACCCAGTACTTC
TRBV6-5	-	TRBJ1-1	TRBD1	CASSYSGTVIHTEAFF	TGTGCCAGCAGTTACTCTGGGACAGTTATACACACTGAAGCTTTCTTT
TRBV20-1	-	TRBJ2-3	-	CSAPGGAPSTDTQYF	TGCAGTGCCCCCGGCGGTGCTCCAAGCACAGATACGCAGTATTTT
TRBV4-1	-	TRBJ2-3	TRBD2	CASSLLPLAGAPTDTQYF	TGCGCCAGCAGTCTTCTGCCCCTAGCGGGGGCCCCCACAGATACGCAGTATTTT
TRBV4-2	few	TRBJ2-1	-	CASSHRGTEQFF	TGTGCCAGCAGCCACAGAGGGACTGAGCAGTTCTTC
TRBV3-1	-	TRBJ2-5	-	CASRGGGKETQYF	TGTGCCAGCAGAGGGGGGGGGAAAGAGACCCAGTACTTC
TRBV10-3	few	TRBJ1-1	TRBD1	CAISEARGLGTEAFF	TGTGCCATCAGTGAGGCCAGGGGGCTTGGCACTGAAGCTTTCTTT
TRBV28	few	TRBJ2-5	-	CASSVWGETQYF	TGTGCCAGCAGTGTATGGGGTGAGACCCAGTACTTC
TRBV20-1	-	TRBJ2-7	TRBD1	CSAGTGFGSYEQYF	TGCAGTGCCGGGACAGGGTTCGGCTCCTACGAGCAGTACTTC
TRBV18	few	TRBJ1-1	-	CASSPPGGQGNTEAFF	TGTGCCAGCTCACCACCGGGGGGGCAGGGGAACACTGAAGCTTTCTTT
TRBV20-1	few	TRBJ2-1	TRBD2	CSAVYTAGTWGEQFF	TGCAGTGCTGTTTATACAGCGGGGACGTGGGGCGAGCAGTTCTTC
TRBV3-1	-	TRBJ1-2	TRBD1	CASSQPGTAYNGYTF	TGTGCCAGCAGCCAGCCCGGGACAGCCTATAATGGCTACACCTTC
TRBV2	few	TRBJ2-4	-	CASRSSSAKNIQYF	TGTGCCTCCCGCAGCAGTTCGGCCAAAAACATTCAGTACTTC
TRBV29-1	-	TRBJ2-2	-	CSLPMATGELFF	TGCAGCCTCCCAATGGCCACCGGGGAGCTGTTTTTT
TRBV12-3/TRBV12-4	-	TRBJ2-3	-	CASRTVSRDTHYF	TGTGCCAGCAGGACAGTGTCGAGAGATACGCACTATTTT
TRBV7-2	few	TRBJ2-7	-	CASSLDNYEQYF	TGTGCCAGCAGCTTAGACAACTACGAGCAGTACTTC
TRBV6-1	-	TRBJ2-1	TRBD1	CASSGPTGTANEQFF	TGTGCCAGCAGTGGACCGACCGGGACAGCCAATGAGCAGTTCTTC
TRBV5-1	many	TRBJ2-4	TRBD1	CASSRDRAKNIQYF	TGCGCCAGCAGCCGGGACAGAGCCAAAAACATTCAGTACTTC
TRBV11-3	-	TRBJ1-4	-	CAYRDTLGEKLFF	TGTGCCTACCGGGACACATTGGGGGAAAAACTGTTTTTT
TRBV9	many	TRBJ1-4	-	CASSVEGFATNEKLFF	TGTGCCAGCAGCGTAGAGGGTTTTGCAACTAATGAAAAACTGTTTTTT
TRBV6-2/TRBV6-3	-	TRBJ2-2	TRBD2	CASSPFREGSGELFF	TGTGCCAGCAGTCCGTTCCGGGAGGGGAGCGGGGAGCTGTTTTTT
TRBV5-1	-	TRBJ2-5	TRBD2	CAGSGANSGGAKTQYF	TGCGCCGGCAGCGGGGCTAACAGCGGGGGGGCAAAGACCCAGTACTTC
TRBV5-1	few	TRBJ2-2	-	CASSLAGSRNGELFF	TGCGCCAGCAGCTTGGCGGGGAGTCGCAATGGGGAGCTGTTTTTT
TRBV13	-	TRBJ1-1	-	CASSPGTHSVAFF	TGTGCCAGCAGTCCTGGGACCCACTCGGTCGCTTTCTTT
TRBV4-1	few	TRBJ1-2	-	CASSQGPGVNYGYTF	TGCGCCAGCAGCCAAGGTCCAGGAGTAAACTATGGCTACACCTTC
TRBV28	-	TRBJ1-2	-	CASSPLGGPSYGYTF	TGTGCCAGCAGTCCATTAGGGGGGCCTTCCTATGGCTACACCTTC
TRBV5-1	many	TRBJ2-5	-	CASSLDLQETQYF	TGTGCCAGCAGCCTAGATCTCCAAGAGACCCAGTACTTC
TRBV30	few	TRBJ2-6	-	CAWSPSGSTGANVLTF	TGTGCCTGGAGCCCTAGTGGATCGACCGGGGCCAACGTCCTGACTTTC
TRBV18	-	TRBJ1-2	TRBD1	CASSRQGLYGYTF	TGTGCCAGCTCACGACAGGGACTGTATGGCTACACCTTC
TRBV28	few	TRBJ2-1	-	CASSSAGQLSEQFF	TGTGCCAGCAGTTCGGCGGGACAGTTAAGTGAGCAGTTCTTC
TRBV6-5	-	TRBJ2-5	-	CASSPGRQAETQCF	TGTGCCAGCAGCCCGGGACGGCAGGCGGAGACCCAGTGCTTC
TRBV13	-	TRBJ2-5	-	CASSPPRDLAQETQYF	TGTGCCAGCAGCCCACCCCGGGACCTCGCGCAAGAGACCCAGTACTTC
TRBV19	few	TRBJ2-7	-	CASSTPNGVGYEQYF	TGTGCCAGTAGTACCCCCAACGGAGTGGGCTACGAGCAGTACTTC
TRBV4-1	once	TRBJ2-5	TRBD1	CASSQGTGGVGGETQYF	TGCGCCAGCAGCCAGGGAACAGGGGGCGTCGGAGGAGAGACCCAGTACTTC
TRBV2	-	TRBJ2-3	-	CASSELLTGDTQYF	TGTGCCAGCAGTGAGCTGCTAACCGGGGATACGCAGTATTTT
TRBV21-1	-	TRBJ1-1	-	CASSWRDGTEAFF	TGTGCCAGCTCCTGGAGGGACGGGACTGAAGCTTTCTTT
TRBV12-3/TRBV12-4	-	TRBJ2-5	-	CASKSTAESVQYF	TGTGCCAGCAAGTCGACCGCAGAAAGTGTGCAGTACTTC
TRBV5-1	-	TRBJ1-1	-	CASSHAGSKGTEAFF	TGCGCCAGCAGCCACGCGGGTTCTAAGGGCACTGAAGCTTTCTTT
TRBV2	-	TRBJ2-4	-	CASTESWGEGKNIQYF	TGTGCCAGCACCGAAAGTTGGGGAGAAGGGAAAAACATTCAGTACTTC
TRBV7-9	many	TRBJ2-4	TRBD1	CASSPGTGENIQYF	TGTGCCAGCAGCCCCGGGACAGGGGAAAACATTCAGTACTTC
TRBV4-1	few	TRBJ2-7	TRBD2	CASSQDRASGGLYEQYF	TGCGCCAGCAGCCAAGATAGGGCTAGCGGGGGACTCTACGAGCAGTACTTC
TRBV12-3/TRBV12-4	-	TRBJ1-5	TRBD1	CASSPPGTGYQPQHF	TGTGCCAGCAGCCCCCCCGGGACAGGGTATCAGCCCCAGCATTTT
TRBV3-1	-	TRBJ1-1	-	CASSQDPKGRAFF	TGTGCCAGCAGCCAAGACCCAAAAGGCAGGGCTTTCTTT
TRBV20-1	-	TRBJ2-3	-	CSVSVGVTDTQYF	TGCAGTGTGTCGGTGGGGGTCACAGATACGCAGTATTTT
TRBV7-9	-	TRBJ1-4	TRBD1	CASSSGQGLTNEKLFF	TGTGCCAGCAGCTCGGGACAGGGCTTAACTAATGAAAAACTGTTTTTT